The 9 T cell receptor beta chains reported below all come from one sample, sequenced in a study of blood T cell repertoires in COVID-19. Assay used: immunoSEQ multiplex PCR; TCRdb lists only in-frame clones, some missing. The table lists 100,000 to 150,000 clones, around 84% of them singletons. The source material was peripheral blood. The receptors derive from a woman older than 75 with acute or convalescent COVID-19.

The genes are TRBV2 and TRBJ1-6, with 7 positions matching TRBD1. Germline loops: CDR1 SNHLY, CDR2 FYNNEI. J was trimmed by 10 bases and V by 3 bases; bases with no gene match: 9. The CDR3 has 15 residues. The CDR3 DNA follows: TGTGCCAGCAGTGATCTGTACAGGGGCGACTCACCCCTCCACTTT. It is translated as CASSDLYRGDSPLHF.

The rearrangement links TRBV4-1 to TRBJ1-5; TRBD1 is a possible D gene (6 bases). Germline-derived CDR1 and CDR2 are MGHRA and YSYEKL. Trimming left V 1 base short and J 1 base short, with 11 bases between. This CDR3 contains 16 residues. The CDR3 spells CASSQVPGVSNQPQHF. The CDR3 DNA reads TGCGCCAGCAGCCAAGTCCCAGGGGTGAGCAATCAGCCCCAGCATTTT.

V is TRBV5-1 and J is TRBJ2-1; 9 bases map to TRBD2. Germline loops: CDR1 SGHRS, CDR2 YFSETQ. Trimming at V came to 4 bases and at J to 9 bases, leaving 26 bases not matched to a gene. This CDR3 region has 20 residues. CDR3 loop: CASSPYSTSSGGRPFGEQFF. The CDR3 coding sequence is TGCGCCAGCAGCCCCTATTCAACATCCAGCGGGGGGCGTCCCTTTGGTGAGCAGTTCTTC.

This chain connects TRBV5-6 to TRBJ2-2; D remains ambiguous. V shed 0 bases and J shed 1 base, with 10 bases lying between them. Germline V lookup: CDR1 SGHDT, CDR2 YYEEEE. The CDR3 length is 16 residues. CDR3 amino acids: CASSLGASQNTGELFF. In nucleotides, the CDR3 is TGTGCCAGCAGCTTGGGGGCATCTCAGAACACCGGGGAGCTGTTTTTT.

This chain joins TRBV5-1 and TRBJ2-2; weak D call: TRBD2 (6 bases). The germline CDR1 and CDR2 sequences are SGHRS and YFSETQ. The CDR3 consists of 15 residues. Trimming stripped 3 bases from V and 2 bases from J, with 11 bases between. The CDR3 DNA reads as TGCGCCAGCAGCTCCGTAGCGGTAAACACCGGGGAGCTGTTTTTT. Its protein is CASSSVAVNTGELFF.

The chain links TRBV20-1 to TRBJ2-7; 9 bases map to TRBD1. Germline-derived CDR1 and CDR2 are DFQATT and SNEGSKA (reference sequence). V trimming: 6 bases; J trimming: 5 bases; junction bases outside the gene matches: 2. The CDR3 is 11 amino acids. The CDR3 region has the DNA TGCAGTGCAAACAGGGGGCACGAGCAGTACTTC. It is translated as CSANRGHEQYF.

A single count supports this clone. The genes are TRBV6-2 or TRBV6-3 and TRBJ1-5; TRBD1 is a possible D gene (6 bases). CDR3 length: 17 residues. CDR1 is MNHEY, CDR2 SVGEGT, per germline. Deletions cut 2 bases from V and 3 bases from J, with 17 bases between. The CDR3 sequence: CASSYTRGGVYNQPQHF. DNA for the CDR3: TGTGCCAGCAGTTACACCCGAGGGGGTGTCTACAATCAGCCCCAGCATTTT.

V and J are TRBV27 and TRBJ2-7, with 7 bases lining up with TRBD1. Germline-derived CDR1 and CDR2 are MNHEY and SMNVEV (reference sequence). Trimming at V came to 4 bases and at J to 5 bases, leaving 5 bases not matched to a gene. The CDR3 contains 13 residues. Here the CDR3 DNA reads TGTGCCAGCAGTTCTCCGACAGGGCACGAGCAGTACTTC. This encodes CASSSPTGHEQYF.

CDR3 nucleotide sequence: TGTGCCAGCAGACGGACAGGGAGGAATCAGCCCCAGCATTTT. Amino acids: CASRRTGRNQPQHF. The V call is TRBV6-5, the J call TRBJ1-5, with TRBD1 identical over 8 bases. The CDR3 has 14 amino acids. V dropped 6 bases and J dropped 4; count of bases not matched to a gene: 5. Germline CDR1 MNHEY, CDR2 SVGAGI.